Included here is one T cell receptor (beta chain) sequence, with context. Its antigen is unidentified. Other DNA variants within this sample encode the same CDR3. Measured with immunoSEQ multiplex PCR; TCRdb has only the in-frame clones, and not every one. The table records a few million clones, under 95% of them present only once. The data are from a study of shared clonotypes between healthy human individuals. Study results and caveats: An effect of sequencing depth on clonotype sharing among donors was expected.

Germline CDR1 MDHEN, CDR2 SYDVKM. V was clipped by 6 bases and J by 6 bases; unmatched bases: 6. The CDR3 extends over 15 amino acids. The genes are TRBV28 and TRBJ2-1; the match to TRBD2 covers 12 bases. This clonotype originated in a man aged 18 to 29 in good health. Some clones in this sample may be carry-over from other donors' samples. The sequencing sample was made of naive CD4+ T cells from PBMCs. Subset in this sample: CD45RA+ positively selected. CDR3 protein: CASSLLAGGLNEQFF. As DNA, the CDR3 is TGTGCCAGCAGCCTACTAGCGGGAGGCCTCAATGAGCAGTTCTTC.